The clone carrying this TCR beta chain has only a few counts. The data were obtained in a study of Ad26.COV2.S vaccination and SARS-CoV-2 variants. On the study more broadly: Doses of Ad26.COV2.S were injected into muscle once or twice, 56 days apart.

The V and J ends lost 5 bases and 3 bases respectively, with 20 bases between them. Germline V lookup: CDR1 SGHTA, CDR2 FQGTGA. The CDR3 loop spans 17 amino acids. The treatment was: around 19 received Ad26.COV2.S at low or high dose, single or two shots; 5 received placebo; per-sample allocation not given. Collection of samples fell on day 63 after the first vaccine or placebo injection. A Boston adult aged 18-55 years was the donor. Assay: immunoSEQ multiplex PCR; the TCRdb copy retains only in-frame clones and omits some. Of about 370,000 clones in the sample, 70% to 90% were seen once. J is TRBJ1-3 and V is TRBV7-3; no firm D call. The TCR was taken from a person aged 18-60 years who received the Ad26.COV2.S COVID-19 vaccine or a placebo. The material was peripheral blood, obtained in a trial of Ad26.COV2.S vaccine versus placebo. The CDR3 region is CASSRIRPIKGGNTIYF. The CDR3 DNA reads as TGTGCCAGCAGCCGTATCAGGCCCATCAAGGGTGGAAACACCATATATTTT.